This TCR beta chain was captured by sequencing in a study of blood T cell repertoires in COVID-19. Overall study context: Acute and convalescent COVID-19 samples came from the United States, Italy and Spain. T cells, B-cell-depleted T cells, or PBMCs supplied cDNA or gDNA.

CDR3 size: 15 residues. Germline CDR1 and CDR2: SGHRS and YFSETQ. V trimming: 4 bases; J trimming: 9 bases; junction bases outside the gene matches: 7. In the study's own analysis: Amplification of reference gene primers was used by the study to estimate nucleated cell counts. The data were produced by immunoSEQ multiplex PCR, yet TCRdb's version contains in-frame clones alone and is incomplete. V, J and clone size are those of that table, while D and trimming were read from the DNA. The sample carries around 120,000 clones, about four fifths recorded once. Sequences were obtained from peripheral blood. The clonotype was recovered from a man in his forties with active or convalescent COVID-19. The V gene is TRBV5-1, the J gene TRBJ2-1; 13 bases fit TRBD2. CDR3 nucleotides: TGCGCCAGCAGCCCAACTAGCGGGGGGGCTGCTGAGCAGTTCTTC. This gives the protein CASSPTSGGAAEQFF. Drawing the rest from reference TRBV5-1 and TRBJ2-1, the complete variable domain is KAGVTQTPRYLIKTRGQQVTLSCSPISGHRSVSWYQQTPGQGLQFLFEYFSETQRNKGNFPGRFSGRQFSNSRSEMNVSTLELGDSALYLCASSPTSGGAAEQFFGPGTRLTVL.